This is a list of T cell receptor beta chains from one sample in a study of shared T cell receptors in the human thymus. Clones were sequenced by immunoSEQ multiplex PCR, and TCRdb holds only the in-frame ones, with some missing. Found here are under 850,000 clones, approximately 88% of them singletons; the top ten hold about 0.01%. The data also belong to a second study, concerning human thymus T cells.

The sample consisted of thymocytes. The origin of the receptors is a boy in the first two years of life with a congenital heart defect. The CDR3 runs from the conserved cysteine through the conserved F or W. Fields, in order: V gene, D gene, J gene, clone size, CDR3 DNA, CDR3 protein. The D gene is left open where the match is weak. Part of the rows lack a size; the others show once, few, many or a class for expanded clones.

V gene: TRBV28; D gene: TRBD2; J gene: TRBJ2-3; clone size: NA; CDR3 DNA: TGTGCCAGCAGTGCCCCGGGGGTAGGACTAGCGTGGCGCACAGATACGCAGTATTTT; CDR3 protein: CASSAPGVGLAWRTDTQYF
V gene: TRBV6-6; D gene: NA; J gene: TRBJ2-3; clone size: NA; CDR3 DNA: TGTGCCAGCAGTTGGGTTCGCGGGACTAGCACAGATACGCAGTATTTT; CDR3 protein: CASSWVRGTSTDTQYF
V gene: TRBV15; D gene: TRBD2; J gene: TRBJ2-1; clone size: NA; CDR3 DNA: TGTGCCACCAGTACACTAGCGGGAGGGGGATATGAGCAGTTCTTC; CDR3 protein: CATSTLAGGGYEQFF
V gene: TRBV19; D gene: NA; J gene: TRBJ1-1; clone size: NA; CDR3 DNA: TGTGCCAGTAGTATCCTCATGACAGGGAACACTGAAGCTTTCTTT; CDR3 protein: CASSILMTGNTEAFF
V gene: TRBV4-2; D gene: NA; J gene: TRBJ1-1; clone size: few; CDR3 DNA: TGTGCCAGCAGCCAATGGGGGGAGGGCCACACTGAAGCTTTCTTT; CDR3 protein: CASSQWGEGHTEAFF
V gene: TRBV20-1; D gene: NA; J gene: TRBJ2-1; clone size: NA; CDR3 DNA: TGCAGTGCTAGAGATCAACTAGCCCCATTCTTC; CDR3 protein: CSARDQLAPFF
V gene: TRBV6-6; D gene: NA; J gene: TRBJ1-5; clone size: few; CDR3 DNA: TGTGCCAGCAGTTCCAGGGGTTATCCGCCCCAGCATTTT; CDR3 protein: CASSSRGYPPQHF
V gene: TRBV20-1; D gene: NA; J gene: TRBJ2-1; clone size: NA; CDR3 DNA: TGCAGCCCGGAGGGTGAGCAGTTCTTC; CDR3 protein: CSPEGEQFF
V gene: TRBV30; D gene: TRBD1; J gene: TRBJ1-1; clone size: NA; CDR3 DNA: TGTGCCTCTCTGGGACAGAGCGCTTTCTTT; CDR3 protein: CASLGQSAFF
V gene: TRBV5-4; D gene: NA; J gene: TRBJ2-7; clone size: NA; CDR3 DNA: TGTGCCAGCAGCTTGGAGGGGCTAGCGAGTTCCTACGAGCAGTACTTC; CDR3 protein: CASSLEGLASSYEQYF
V gene: TRBV28; D gene: NA; J gene: TRBJ1-2; clone size: NA; CDR3 DNA: TGTGCCAGCGCAAATCAGGGGGGCTACACCTTC; CDR3 protein: CASANQGGYTF
V gene: TRBV7-8; D gene: TRBD2; J gene: TRBJ2-7; clone size: NA; CDR3 DNA: TGTGCCAGCAGACGACTAGCGGGAGTCGAGCAGTACTTC; CDR3 protein: CASRRLAGVEQYF
V gene: TRBV15; D gene: NA; J gene: TRBJ2-5; clone size: NA; CDR3 DNA: TGTGCCACCAGCAGCTCAGAGACCCAGTACTTC; CDR3 protein: CATSSSETQYF
V gene: TRBV7-8; D gene: TRBD1; J gene: TRBJ2-7; clone size: few; CDR3 DNA: TGTGCCAGCAGCTTAGAGGCTCAGGGGGTCCCATACGAGCAGTACTTC; CDR3 protein: CASSLEAQGVPYEQYF
V gene: TRBV4-2; D gene: TRBD1; J gene: TRBJ1-5; clone size: NA; CDR3 DNA: TGTGCCAGCAGCCAAGATAGGGACAGGGGGGCATTGCCCCAGCATTTT; CDR3 protein: CASSQDRDRGALPQHF
V gene: TRBV27; D gene: TRBD1; J gene: TRBJ1-2; clone size: NA; CDR3 DNA: TGTGCCAGCAAGACCGGGACAGCCTCTCACTATGGCTACACCTTC; CDR3 protein: CASKTGTASHYGYTF
V gene: TRBV28; D gene: TRBD1; J gene: TRBJ1-1; clone size: NA; CDR3 DNA: TGTGCCAGCAGTCATGGACAGGAGAACACTGAAGCTTTCTTT; CDR3 protein: CASSHGQENTEAFF
V gene: TRBV2; D gene: TRBD2; J gene: TRBJ2-7; clone size: NA; CDR3 DNA: TGTGCCAGCAGTGGGTTGACTAGCGGGAGCTCCTACGAGCAGTACTTC; CDR3 protein: CASSGLTSGSSYEQYF
V gene: TRBV28; D gene: NA; J gene: TRBJ2-5; clone size: once; CDR3 DNA: TGTGCCAGCAAATCGGCTACGCGGTGGGGCAGGGGAAGGGGAGAGACCCAGTACTTC; CDR3 protein: CASKSATRWGRGRGETQYF
V gene: TRBV5-4; D gene: TRBD1; J gene: TRBJ2-5; clone size: once; CDR3 DNA: TGTGCCAGCAGCTCCGCACAGGGGTACCAAGAGACCCAGTACTTC; CDR3 protein: CASSSAQGYQETQYF
V gene: TRBV30; D gene: NA; J gene: TRBJ2-7; clone size: once; CDR3 DNA: TGTGCCTGTCGCGATCGTTACGAGCAGTACTTC; CDR3 protein: CACRDRYEQYF
V gene: TRBV4-1; D gene: TRBD2; J gene: TRBJ2-7; clone size: NA; CDR3 DNA: TGCGCCAGCAGCCAACCTCCCCGGCGGGGGTACTACGAGCAGTACTTC; CDR3 protein: CASSQPPRRGYYEQYF
V gene: TRBV7-2; D gene: TRBD1; J gene: TRBJ1-5; clone size: NA; CDR3 DNA: TGTGCCAGCAGCTCCGGGACAGGGATTGACCAGCCCCAGCATTTT; CDR3 protein: CASSSGTGIDQPQHF
V gene: TRBV10-1; D gene: TRBD2; J gene: TRBJ2-2; clone size: NA; CDR3 DNA: TGCGCCAGCAGTGAGGCTACTAGCGGGTCGAACACCGGGGAGCTGTTTTTT; CDR3 protein: CASSEATSGSNTGELFF
V gene: TRBV27; D gene: TRBD1; J gene: TRBJ2-7; clone size: NA; CDR3 DNA: TGTGCCAGCAGTCCAGGACAGGGGGCCTACGAGCAGTACTTC; CDR3 protein: CASSPGQGAYEQYF
V gene: TRBV5-1; D gene: NA; J gene: TRBJ2-3; clone size: NA; CDR3 DNA: TGCGCCAGCAGCTTGGACGAAACTAGCACAGATACGCAGTATTTT; CDR3 protein: CASSLDETSTDTQYF
V gene: TRBV28; D gene: NA; J gene: TRBJ2-1; clone size: NA; CDR3 DNA: TGTGCCAGCAGTTTACCGGGGTCCCATGAGCAGTTCTTC; CDR3 protein: CASSLPGSHEQFF
V gene: TRBV15; D gene: TRBD2; J gene: TRBJ2-7; clone size: NA; CDR3 DNA: TGTGCCACCAGCAGAGACGAGAGGGCCGGGAGGGACGAGCAGTACTTC; CDR3 protein: CATSRDERAGRDEQYF
V gene: TRBV7-7; D gene: TRBD2; J gene: TRBJ2-3; clone size: NA; CDR3 DNA: TGTGCCAGCAGCGCGCGCGGGAGGGCCGGGGATACGCAGTATTTT; CDR3 protein: CASSARGRAGDTQYF
V gene: TRBV6-1; D gene: NA; J gene: TRBJ2-1; clone size: NA; CDR3 DNA: TGTGCCAGCAGTGAACCAGGGTCCATCGACAATGAGCAGTTCTTC; CDR3 protein: CASSEPGSIDNEQFF
V gene: TRBV2; D gene: TRBD1; J gene: TRBJ2-4; clone size: NA; CDR3 DNA: TGTGCCAGCGTCCTCGACAGGGTAGACTGGGTGAGCATTCAGTACTTC; CDR3 protein: CASVLDRVDWVSIQYF
V gene: TRBV27; D gene: NA; J gene: TRBJ2-7; clone size: NA; CDR3 DNA: TGTGCCAGCAGTTCCATCGGGAACTACTACGAGCAGTACTTC; CDR3 protein: CASSSIGNYYEQYF
V gene: TRBV19; D gene: NA; J gene: TRBJ2-1; clone size: NA; CDR3 DNA: TGTGCCAGTAGTATAGATGGCGGGCTGATTCTGGATGAGCAGTTCTTC; CDR3 protein: CASSIDGGLILDEQFF
V gene: TRBV28; D gene: NA; J gene: TRBJ2-3; clone size: NA; CDR3 DNA: TGTGCCAGCAGTAAGCCCCTCGAGCGGACCCACTCCTCGGAAGATACGCAGTATTTT; CDR3 protein: CASSKPLERTHSSEDTQYF
V gene: TRBV5-1; D gene: TRBD2; J gene: TRBJ2-2; clone size: NA; CDR3 DNA: TGCGCCAGCAGCCCTCTAGCGGGAGGTACCACCGGGGAGCTGTTTTTT; CDR3 protein: CASSPLAGGTTGELFF
V gene: TRBV30; D gene: TRBD2; J gene: TRBJ2-1; clone size: NA; CDR3 DNA: TGTGCCTGGAGTACCCCGTCGGCTAGCGGAGAGGGAAGCTCCTACAATGAGCAGTTCTTC; CDR3 protein: CAWSTPSASGEGSSYNEQFF
V gene: TRBV5-1; D gene: TRBD2; J gene: TRBJ2-2; clone size: NA; CDR3 DNA: TGCGCCAGCAGCGCAATAACTAGCGGGAAAGGGGACGGGGAGCTGTTTTTT; CDR3 protein: CASSAITSGKGDGELFF
V gene: TRBV7-3; D gene: NA; J gene: TRBJ2-1; clone size: NA; CDR3 DNA: TGTGCCAGCGGTAGCGCACACAATGAGCAGTTCTTC; CDR3 protein: CASGSAHNEQFF
V gene: TRBV20-1; D gene: NA; J gene: TRBJ2-1; clone size: NA; CDR3 DNA: TGCAGTGCGAGGACTTACAATGAGCAGTTCTTC; CDR3 protein: CSARTYNEQFF
V gene: TRBV7-9; D gene: NA; J gene: TRBJ2-1; clone size: NA; CDR3 DNA: TGTGCCAGCACCCTCCGAGGCTCATCTTCTTACAATGAGCAGTTCTTC; CDR3 protein: CASTLRGSSSYNEQFF
V gene: TRBV18; D gene: TRBD1; J gene: TRBJ2-7; clone size: NA; CDR3 DNA: TGTGCCAGCTCACAACCACCATGGGACAGCTACGAGCAGTACTTC; CDR3 protein: CASSQPPWDSYEQYF
V gene: TRBV5-4; D gene: TRBD2; J gene: TRBJ2-7; clone size: NA; CDR3 DNA: TGTGCCAGCACTAGCGGCCAAACCTACGAGCAGTACTTC; CDR3 protein: CASTSGQTYEQYF
V gene: TRBV2; D gene: NA; J gene: TRBJ2-5; clone size: NA; CDR3 DNA: TGTGCCAGCACCCCCGCGGGGCTAGGCCAAGAGACCCAGTACTTC; CDR3 protein: CASTPAGLGQETQYF
V gene: TRBV19; D gene: TRBD1; J gene: TRBJ1-1; clone size: once; CDR3 DNA: TGTGCCAGTATCCCGACAGGGGGAAATTACACTGAAGCTTTCTTT; CDR3 protein: CASIPTGGNYTEAFF
V gene: TRBV12-5; D gene: NA; J gene: TRBJ2-3; clone size: NA; CDR3 DNA: TGTGCTAGTGGTTTGGTACCCCGCCCCGCAGGCGCAGATACGCAGTATTTT; CDR3 protein: CASGLVPRPAGADTQYF
V gene: TRBV7-6; D gene: TRBD1; J gene: TRBJ2-1; clone size: once; CDR3 DNA: TGTGCCAGCAGCTTCCCTGCCCTCTCGGACAGGGTCAATGAGCAGTTCTTC; CDR3 protein: CASSFPALSDRVNEQFF
V gene: TRBV25-1; D gene: TRBD2; J gene: TRBJ2-7; clone size: NA; CDR3 DNA: TGTGCCAGCAGTGTCGTTCCTAGCGGGAGGGACGAGCAGTACTTC; CDR3 protein: CASSVVPSGRDEQYF
V gene: TRBV14; D gene: NA; J gene: TRBJ1-2; clone size: NA; CDR3 DNA: TGTGCCAGCAGCCAAAGAACCCCCGGGACACTCAACTATGGCTACACCTTC; CDR3 protein: CASSQRTPGTLNYGYTF
V gene: TRBV7-8; D gene: NA; J gene: TRBJ2-7; clone size: NA; CDR3 DNA: TGTGCCAGCAGCTTAGTAATCCCAGTCGCCTCCTACGAGCAGTACTTC; CDR3 protein: CASSLVIPVASYEQYF
V gene: TRBV7-9; D gene: TRBD2; J gene: TRBJ2-5; clone size: once; CDR3 DNA: TGTGCCAGCAGCTTAGTGTCTAGCGGGATTTTCGGCGAGACCCAGTACTTC; CDR3 protein: CASSLVSSGIFGETQYF
V gene: TRBV6-5; D gene: TRBD1; J gene: TRBJ2-1; clone size: NA; CDR3 DNA: TGTGCCAGCAGTTCCGACAGGGGTCGGAATGAGCAGTTCTTC; CDR3 protein: CASSSDRGRNEQFF
V gene: TRBV9; D gene: NA; J gene: TRBJ2-3; clone size: NA; CDR3 DNA: TGTGCCAGCAGCCGCGGTCAAAGCACAGATACGCAGTATTTT; CDR3 protein: CASSRGQSTDTQYF
V gene: TRBV30; D gene: NA; J gene: TRBJ2-5; clone size: NA; CDR3 DNA: TGTGCCTGGAGTCCCCGAGAGGGAGAAGAGACCCAGTACTTC; CDR3 protein: CAWSPREGEETQYF
V gene: TRBV30; D gene: NA; J gene: TRBJ1-2; clone size: NA; CDR3 DNA: TGTGCCTGGAGCGGACCCCCTGGACTGGCAAACTATGGCTACACCTTC; CDR3 protein: CAWSGPPGLANYGYTF
V gene: TRBV6-1; D gene: NA; J gene: TRBJ2-5; clone size: few; CDR3 DNA: TGTGCCAGCAGTGAAGCCCCTGAGACCCAGTACTTC; CDR3 protein: CASSEAPETQYF
V gene: TRBV6-7; D gene: NA; J gene: TRBJ2-6; clone size: once; CDR3 DNA: TGTGCCAGCAGTTACGGGGCCTCCAGGCGGAGCTCTGGGGCCAACGTCCTGACTTTC; CDR3 protein: CASSYGASRRSSGANVLTF